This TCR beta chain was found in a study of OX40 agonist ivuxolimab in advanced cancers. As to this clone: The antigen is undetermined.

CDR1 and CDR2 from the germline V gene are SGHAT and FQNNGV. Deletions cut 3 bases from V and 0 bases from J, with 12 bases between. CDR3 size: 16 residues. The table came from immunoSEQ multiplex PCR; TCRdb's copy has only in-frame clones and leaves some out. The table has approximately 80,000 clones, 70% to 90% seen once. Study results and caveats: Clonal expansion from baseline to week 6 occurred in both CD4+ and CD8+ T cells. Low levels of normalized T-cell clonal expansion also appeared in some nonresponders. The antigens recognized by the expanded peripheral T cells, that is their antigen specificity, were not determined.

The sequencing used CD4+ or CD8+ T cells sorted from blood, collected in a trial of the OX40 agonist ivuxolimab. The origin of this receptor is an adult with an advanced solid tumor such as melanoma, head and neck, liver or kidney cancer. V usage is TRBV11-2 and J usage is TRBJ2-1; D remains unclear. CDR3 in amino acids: CASSFPTRRSYNEQFF. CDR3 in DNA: TGTGCCAGCAGCTTTCCGACACGACGCTCCTACAATGAGCAGTTCTTC.